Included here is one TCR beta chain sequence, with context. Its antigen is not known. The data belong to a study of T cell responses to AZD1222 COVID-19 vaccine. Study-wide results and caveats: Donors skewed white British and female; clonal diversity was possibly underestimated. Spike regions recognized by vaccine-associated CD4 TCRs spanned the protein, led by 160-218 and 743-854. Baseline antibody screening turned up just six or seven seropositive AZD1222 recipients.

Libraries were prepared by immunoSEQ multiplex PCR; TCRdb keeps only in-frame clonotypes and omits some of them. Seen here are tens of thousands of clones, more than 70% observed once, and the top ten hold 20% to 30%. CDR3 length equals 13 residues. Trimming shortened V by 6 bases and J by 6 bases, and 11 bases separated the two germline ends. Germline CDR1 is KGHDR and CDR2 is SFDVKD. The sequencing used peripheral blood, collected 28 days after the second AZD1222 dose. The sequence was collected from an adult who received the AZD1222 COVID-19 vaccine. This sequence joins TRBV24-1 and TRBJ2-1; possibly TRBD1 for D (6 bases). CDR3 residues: CATSMPGANEQFF. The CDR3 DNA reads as TGTGCCACCAGTATGCCAGGGGCCAATGAGCAGTTCTTC.